This record looks at one TCR beta chain sequence and its context. Original processing notes: Estimation of nucleated cell counts relied on the amplification of reference gene primers. The data were produced by immunoSEQ multiplex PCR, yet TCRdb's version contains in-frame clones alone and is incomplete. V, J and clone size are taken as reported in that table, and D and trimming were inferred from the DNA itself. The table includes hundreds of thousands of clones, roughly nine tenths detected once. The data derive from a study of blood T cell repertoires in COVID-19. After removal of 0 bases from V and 5 bases from J, the junction contained 11 bases not matched to a gene. Germline-derived CDR1 and CDR2 are SGHKS and YYEKEE (reference sequence). The CDR3 has 17 amino acids.

The chain employs TRBV5-5 and TRBJ2-7, with TRBD2 identical over 10 bases. The sequenced sample consisted of PBMCs or T cells enriched from blood (not recorded which). This TCR derives from a young man who had recovered from COVID-19. The CDR3 nucleotides read TGTGCCAGCAGCTTGGGTTCCATCGGGACTAGCGTCGACGAGCAGTACTTC. This codes for CASSLGSIGTSVDEQYF.